The clone carrying this T cell receptor beta chain has more than one count but fewer than ten. What it recognizes is unknown. The data were obtained in a study of early T cells in non-severe SARS-CoV-2 infection. Study details: Chains were not paired, and sequencing was done on bulk RNA from unsorted whole blood. Study-wide results and caveats: Matches to VDJdb favored anti-spike CD8 responses and missed private and CD4 specificities.

Individual cDNA molecules were tagged with unique molecular identifiers. TCRdb itself ran the 5' RACE reads through MiXCR, one entry per CDR3 protein. The repertoire consists of about 46,000 distinct CDR3 sequences, with 5% to 6.5% occurring once and the leading ten covering 4.5% to 5.5%. CDR3 length equals 15 residues. The V gene's germline CDR1 is WNHNN and CDR2 SYGVQD (reference sequence). J lost 3 bases, V lost 0 bases, and 3 bases had no gene match. Source: whole blood, taken at baseline. The chain uses TRBV10-1 and TRBJ2-3; TRBD2 agrees at 7 bases. This clonotype was obtained from an adult who was a healthcare worker with PCR-confirmed SARS-CoV-2 infection or an uninfected control (not recorded which). The DNA of the CDR3 is TGCGCCAGCAGTGAGTCGAACGGGAGGACAGATACGCAGTATTTT. Translated, it gives CASSESNGRTDTQYF.